The 3 T cell receptor beta chains given below trace back to one sample, sequenced in a study of blood T cell repertoires in COVID-19. Generated by immunoSEQ multiplex PCR, the TCRdb table keeps only in-frame clones and is missing some. The table includes 200,000 or so clones, about 83% detected once. The sequenced sample consisted of PBMCs or T cells enriched from blood (not recorded which). These receptors were obtained from a woman between 45 and 60 years old who had been exposed to COVID-19.

The chain recombines TRBV29-1 with TRBJ1-2; 8 nucleotides agree with TRBD1. CDR1 SQVTM and CDR2 ANQGSEA come from the germline V gene. This CDR3 has 13 amino acids. The V and J ends lost 7 bases and 3 bases, in that order; junction bases with no gene match: 7. The CDR3: CSASGGADYGYTF. The CDR3, as DNA: TGCAGCGCCTCAGGGGGCGCGGACTATGGCTACACCTTC.

The genes are TRBV27 and TRBJ2-7, with a tentative D call TRBD2 (5 bases). Trimming removed 5 bases from V and 4 bases from J, with 15 bases in between. CDR1 is MNHEY and CDR2 is SMNVEV in the germline V gene (reference sequence). The CDR3 runs to 14 residues. CDR3 nucleotides: TGTGCCAGCAGTGCTTCACTGACGGGGTACGAGCAGTACTTC. Protein: CASSASLTGYEQYF.

The gene calls are TRBV2 and TRBJ1-5; a possible D gene is TRBD1 (6 bases). Trimming cost V 6 bases and J 5 bases, with 11 bases left between them. The CDR3 runs 13 residues. The V gene's germline CDR1 is SNHLY and CDR2 FYNNEI. In nucleotides, the CDR3 is TGTGCCAGCAGCCAGGGGTGGGATCAGCCCCAGCATTTT. Protein sequence: CASSQGWDQPQHF.